This T cell receptor (beta chain) was captured by sequencing in a study of blood T cell repertoires in COVID-19. V was shortened by 7 bases and J by 0 bases, with 9 bases between the two germline ends. CDR3 size: 13 residues. Germline assignment: CDR1 LNHDA and CDR2 SQIVND (reference sequence). Clones were sequenced by immunoSEQ multiplex PCR, and TCRdb holds only the in-frame ones, with some missing. The sample includes about 270,000 clones, more than 75% of them seen just once. The sequenced sample consisted of peripheral blood. The genes are TRBV19 and TRBJ1-1, with a possible D match to TRBD1 (5 bases). This clonotype was sampled from a man between 35 and 55 years old with active or convalescent COVID-19. This CDR3 is CASKKQVNTEAFF. CDR3 nucleotide sequence: TGTGCCAGTAAGAAACAGGTGAACACTGAAGCTTTCTTT.